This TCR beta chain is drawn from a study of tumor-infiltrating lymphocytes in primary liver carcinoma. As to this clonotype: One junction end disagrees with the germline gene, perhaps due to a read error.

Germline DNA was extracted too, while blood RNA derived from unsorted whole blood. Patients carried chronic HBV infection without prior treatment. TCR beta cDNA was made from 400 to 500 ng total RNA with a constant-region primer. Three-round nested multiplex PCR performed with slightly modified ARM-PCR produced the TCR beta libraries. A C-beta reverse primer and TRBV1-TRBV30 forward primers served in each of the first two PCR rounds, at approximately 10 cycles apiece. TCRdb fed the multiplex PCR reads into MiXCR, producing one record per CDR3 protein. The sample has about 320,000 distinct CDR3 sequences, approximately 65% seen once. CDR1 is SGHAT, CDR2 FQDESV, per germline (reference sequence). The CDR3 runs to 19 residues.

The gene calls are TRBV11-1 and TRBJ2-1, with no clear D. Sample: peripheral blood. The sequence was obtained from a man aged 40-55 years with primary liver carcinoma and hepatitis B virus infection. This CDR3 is CASSHPPASGFSSYNERFF. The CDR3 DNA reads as TGTGCCAGCAGCCATCCCCCTGCTAGTGGGTTTAGCTCCTACAATGAGCGGTTCTTC. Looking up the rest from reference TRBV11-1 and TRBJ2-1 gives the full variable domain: EAEVAQSPRYKITEKSQAVAFWCDPISGHATLYWYRQILGQGPELLVQFQDESVVDDSQLPKDRFSAERLKGVDSTLKIQPAELGDSAMYLCASSHPPASGFSSYNERFFGPGTRLTVL.